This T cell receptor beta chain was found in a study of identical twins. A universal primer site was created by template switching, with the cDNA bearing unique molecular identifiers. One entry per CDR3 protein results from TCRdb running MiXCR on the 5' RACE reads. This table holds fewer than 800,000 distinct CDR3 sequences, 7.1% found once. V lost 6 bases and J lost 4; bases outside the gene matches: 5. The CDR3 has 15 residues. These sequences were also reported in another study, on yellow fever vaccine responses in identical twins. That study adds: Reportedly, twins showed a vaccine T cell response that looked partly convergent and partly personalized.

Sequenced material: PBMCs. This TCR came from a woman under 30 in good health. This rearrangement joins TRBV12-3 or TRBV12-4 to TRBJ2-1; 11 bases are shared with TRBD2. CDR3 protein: CASRVAGGGYNEQFF. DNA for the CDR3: TGTGCCAGCAGGGTAGCGGGAGGGGGGTACAATGAGCAGTTCTTC.